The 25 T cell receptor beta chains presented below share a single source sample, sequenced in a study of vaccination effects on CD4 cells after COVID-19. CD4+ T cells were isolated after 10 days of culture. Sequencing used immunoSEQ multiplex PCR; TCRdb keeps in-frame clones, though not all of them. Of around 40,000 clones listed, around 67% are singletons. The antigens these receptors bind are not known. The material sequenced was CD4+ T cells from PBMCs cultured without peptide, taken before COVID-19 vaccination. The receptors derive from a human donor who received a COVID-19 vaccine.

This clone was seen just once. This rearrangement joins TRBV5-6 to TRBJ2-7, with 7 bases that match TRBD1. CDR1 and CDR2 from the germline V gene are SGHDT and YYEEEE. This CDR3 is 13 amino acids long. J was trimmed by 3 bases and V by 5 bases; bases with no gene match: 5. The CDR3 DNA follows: TGTGCCAGCAGGGGGACAGCCAACTACGAGCAGTACTTC. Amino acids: CASRGTANYEQYF.

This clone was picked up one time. The DNA for the CDR3 is TGTGCCAGCAGTCCCCAGATTGCAGCTGGCTACACCTTC. Translation gives CASSPQIAAGYTF. V gene TRBV12-3 or TRBV12-4 combines with J gene TRBJ1-2; D is ambiguous. The CDR3 length is 13 residues. V shed 5 bases and J shed 7 bases, with 14 bases lying between them.

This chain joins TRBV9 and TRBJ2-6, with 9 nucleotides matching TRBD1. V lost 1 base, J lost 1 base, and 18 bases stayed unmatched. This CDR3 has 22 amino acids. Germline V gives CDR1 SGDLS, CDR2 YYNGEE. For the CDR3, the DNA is TGTGCCAGCAGCGTAAATAAGGCGGGGATAGGACAGGGGATGTCTGGGGCCAACGTCCTGACTTTC. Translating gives CASSVNKAGIGQGMSGANVLTF.

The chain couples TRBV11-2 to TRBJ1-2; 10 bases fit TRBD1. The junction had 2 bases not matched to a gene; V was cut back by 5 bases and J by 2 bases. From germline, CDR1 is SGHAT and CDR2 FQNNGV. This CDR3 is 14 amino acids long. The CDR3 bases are TGTGCCAGCAGCCCGACAGGGGGCAACTATGGCTACACCTTC. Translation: CASSPTGGNYGYTF.

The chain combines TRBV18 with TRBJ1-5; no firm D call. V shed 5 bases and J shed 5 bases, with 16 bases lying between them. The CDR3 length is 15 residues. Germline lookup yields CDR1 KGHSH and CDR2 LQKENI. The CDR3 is CASSANYRADQPQHF. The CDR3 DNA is TGTGCCAGCTCAGCCAATTACAGAGCCGATCAGCCCCAGCATTTT.

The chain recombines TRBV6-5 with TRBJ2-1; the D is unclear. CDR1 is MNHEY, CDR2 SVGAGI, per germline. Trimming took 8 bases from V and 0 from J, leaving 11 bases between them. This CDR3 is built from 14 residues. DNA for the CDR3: TGTGCCAGCTTATCTCTGAGCTCCTACAATGAGCAGTTCTTC. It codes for CASLSLSSYNEQFF.

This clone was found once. This CDR3 is CAWSVQDNSPLHF. The CDR3 DNA reads as TGTGCCTGGAGTGTACAGGATAATTCACCCCTCCACTTT. The chain recombines TRBV30 with TRBJ1-6; a possible D gene is TRBD1 (5 bases). The V gene lost 0 bases and the J gene lost 5 bases, with 5 bases spanning the gap. This CDR3 spans 13 amino acids. CDR1 and CDR2 from the germline V gene are GTSNPN and SVGIG (reference sequence). The full variable domain, in which reference TRBV30 and TRBJ1-6 provide the parts outside the CDR3, is SQTIHQWPATLVQPVGSPLSLECTVEGTSNPNLYWYRQAAGRGLQLLFYSVGIGQISSEVPQNLSASRPQDRQFILSSKKLLLSDSGFYLCAWSVQDNSPLHFGNGTRLTVT.

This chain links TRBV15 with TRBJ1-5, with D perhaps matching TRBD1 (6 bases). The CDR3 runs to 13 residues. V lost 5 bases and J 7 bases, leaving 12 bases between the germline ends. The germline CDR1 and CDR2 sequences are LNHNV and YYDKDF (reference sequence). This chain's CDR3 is CATSSNRDQPQHF. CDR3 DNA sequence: TGTGCCACCAGCTCAAACAGGGACCAGCCCCAGCATTTT.

The CDR3 region has the DNA TGTGCCAGCAGTTATCAGGGGAGTCAGCCCCAGCATTTT. Amino acid sequence: CASSYQGSQPQHF. This sequence joins TRBV6-2 or TRBV6-3 and TRBJ1-5, with a weak D call TRBD1 (6 bases). The ends were cut back, 3 bases at V and 6 bases at J, with 9 bases in the middle. This CDR3 comprises 13 residues. Per germline, CDR1 MNHEY and CDR2 SVGEGT.

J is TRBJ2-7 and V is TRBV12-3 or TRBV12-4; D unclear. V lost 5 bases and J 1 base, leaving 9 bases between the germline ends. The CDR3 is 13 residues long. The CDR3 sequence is CASSTDKSYEQYF. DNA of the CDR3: TGTGCCAGCAGTACTGACAAGTCCTACGAGCAGTACTTC.

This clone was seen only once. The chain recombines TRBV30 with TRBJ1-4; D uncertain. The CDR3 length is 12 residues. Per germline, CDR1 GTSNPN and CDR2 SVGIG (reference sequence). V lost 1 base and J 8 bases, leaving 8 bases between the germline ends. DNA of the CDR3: TGTGCCTGGAGTGGGGGTCACGAAAAACTGTTTTTT. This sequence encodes CAWSGGHEKLFF.

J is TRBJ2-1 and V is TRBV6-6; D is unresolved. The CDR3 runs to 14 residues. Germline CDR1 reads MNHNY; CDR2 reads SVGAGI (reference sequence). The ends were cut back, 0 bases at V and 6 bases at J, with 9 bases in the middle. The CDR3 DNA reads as TGTGCCAGCAGTTACTCGACCGCGACCAATGAGCAGTTCTTC. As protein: CASSYSTATNEQFF.

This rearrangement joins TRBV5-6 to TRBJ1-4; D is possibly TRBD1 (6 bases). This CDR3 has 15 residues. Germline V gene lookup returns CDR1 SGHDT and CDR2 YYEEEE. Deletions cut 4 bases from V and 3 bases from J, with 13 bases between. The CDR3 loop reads CASSQTGRANEKLFF. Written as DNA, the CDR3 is TGTGCCAGCAGCCAAACAGGGCGGGCTAATGAAAAACTGTTTTTT.

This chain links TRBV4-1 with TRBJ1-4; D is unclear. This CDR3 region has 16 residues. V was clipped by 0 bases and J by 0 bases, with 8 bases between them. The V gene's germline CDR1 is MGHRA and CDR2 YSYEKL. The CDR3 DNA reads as TGCGCCAGCAGCCAAGATGGCGGGCCAACTAATGAAAAACTGTTTTTT. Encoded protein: CASSQDGGPTNEKLFF.

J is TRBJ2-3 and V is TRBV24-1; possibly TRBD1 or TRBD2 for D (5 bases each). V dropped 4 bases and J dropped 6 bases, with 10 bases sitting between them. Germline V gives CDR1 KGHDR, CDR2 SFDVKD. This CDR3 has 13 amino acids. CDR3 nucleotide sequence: TGTGCCACCAGTGACGGGGCTGCGGATACGCAGTATTTT. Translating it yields CATSDGAADTQYF.

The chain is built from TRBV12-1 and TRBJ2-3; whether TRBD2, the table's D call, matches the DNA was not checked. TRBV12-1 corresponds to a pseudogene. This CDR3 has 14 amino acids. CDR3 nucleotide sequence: TGTGCCAGCCGGCTAGCGGGAGTGAAAGATACGCAGTATTTT. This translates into CASRLAGVKDTQYF.

The CDR3 protein is CASSHLKGRDNEKLFF. As DNA, the CDR3 is TGCGCCAGCAGCCATTTGAAAGGGAGAGATAATGAAAAACTGTTTTTT. The chain recombines TRBV4-1 with TRBJ1-4; D not resolved. V shed 3 bases and J shed 4 bases, with 15 bases lying between them. From germline, CDR1 is MGHRA and CDR2 YSYEKL. The CDR3 runs 16 residues.

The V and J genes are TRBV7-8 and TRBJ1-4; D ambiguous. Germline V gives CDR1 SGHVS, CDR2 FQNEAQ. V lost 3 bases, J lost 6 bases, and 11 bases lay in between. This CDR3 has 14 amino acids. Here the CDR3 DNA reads TGTGCCAGCAGCTTGGGAAGGGTAGATGAAAAACTGTTTTTT. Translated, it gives CASSLGRVDEKLFF.

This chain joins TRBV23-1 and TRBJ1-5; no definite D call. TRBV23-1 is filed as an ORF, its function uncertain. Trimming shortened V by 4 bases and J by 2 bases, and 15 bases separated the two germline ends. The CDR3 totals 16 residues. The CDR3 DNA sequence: TGCGCCAGCAGTCGCGACAACCATACGGGCAATCAGCCCCAGCATTTT. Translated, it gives CASSRDNHTGNQPQHF.

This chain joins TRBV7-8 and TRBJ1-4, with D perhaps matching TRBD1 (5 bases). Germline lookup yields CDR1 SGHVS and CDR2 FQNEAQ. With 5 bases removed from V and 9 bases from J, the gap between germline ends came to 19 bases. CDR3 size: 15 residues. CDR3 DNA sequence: TGTGCCAGCAGCCCCGATGGGGGGGGGTTGAAAAAACTGTTTTTT. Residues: CASSPDGGGLKKLFF. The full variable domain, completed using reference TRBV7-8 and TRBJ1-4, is GAGVSQSPRYKVAKRGQDVALRCDPISGHVSLFWYQQALGQGPEFLTYFQNEAQLDKSGLPSDRFFAERPEGSVSTLKIQRTQQEDSAVYLCASSPDGGGLKKLFFGSGTQLSVL.

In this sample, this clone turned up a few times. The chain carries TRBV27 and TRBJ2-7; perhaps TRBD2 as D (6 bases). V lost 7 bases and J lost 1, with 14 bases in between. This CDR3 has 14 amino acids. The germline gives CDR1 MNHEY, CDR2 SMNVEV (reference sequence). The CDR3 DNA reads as TGTGCCAGCACCTCCTGGAGGGTATCCTACGAGCAGTACTTC. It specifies CASTSWRVSYEQYF.

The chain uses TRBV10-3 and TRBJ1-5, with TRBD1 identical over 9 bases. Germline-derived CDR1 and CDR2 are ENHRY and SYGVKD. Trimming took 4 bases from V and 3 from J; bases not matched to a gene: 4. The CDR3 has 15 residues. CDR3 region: CAISGGTGPNQPQHF. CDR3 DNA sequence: TGTGCCATCAGTGGGGGGACAGGGCCCAATCAGCCCCAGCATTTT.

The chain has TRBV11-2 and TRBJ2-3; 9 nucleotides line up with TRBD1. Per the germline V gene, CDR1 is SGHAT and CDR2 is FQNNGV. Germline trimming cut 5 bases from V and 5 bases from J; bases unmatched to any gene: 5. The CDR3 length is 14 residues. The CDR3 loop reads CASSIRQGGDTQYF. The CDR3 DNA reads TGTGCCAGCAGCATAAGACAGGGGGGAGATACGCAGTATTTT.

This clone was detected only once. DNA of the CDR3: TGTGCCAGCAGCCAATACTCTTGGGACAGCCCTAATTCACCCCTCCACTTT. Translation gives CASSQYSWDSPNSPLHF. This sequence joins TRBV7-9 and TRBJ1-6, with TRBD1 matching over 7 bases. Germline values: CDR1 SEHNR, CDR2 FQNEAQ (reference sequence). With V trimmed by 5 bases and J by 6 bases, 13 bases remained unmatched. The CDR3 is made up of 17 amino acids.

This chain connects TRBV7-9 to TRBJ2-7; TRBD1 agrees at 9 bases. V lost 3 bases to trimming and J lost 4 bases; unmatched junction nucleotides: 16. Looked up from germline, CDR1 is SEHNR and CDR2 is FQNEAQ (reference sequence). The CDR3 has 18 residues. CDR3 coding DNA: TGTGCCAGCAGCTTTTGGGGACGGCAAGCCGGACAGGGGTACGAGCAGTACTTC. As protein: CASSFWGRQAGQGYEQYF.